This is a list of T cell receptor beta chains from one sample in a study of tumor-infiltrating lymphocytes in localized non-small cell lung cancer. Repertoires were generated with immunoSEQ multiplex PCR, while TCRdb's copy carries only in-frame clones and drops some. Of some 9,500 clones in the sample, roughly 70% are singletons; the top ten hold less than 25%. The sequenced material came from lung tumor tissue. The receptors stem from a human donor with non-small cell lung cancer. Each CDR3 is given with its conserved first and last residue. A D gene is named only where the DNA matches it firmly. Clone size is given for some rows only: seen once, a few or many times, or a class if the clone is expanded.

clone size	D gene	J gene	V gene	CDR3 DNA	CDR3 protein
few	-	TRBJ2-1	TRBV4-2	TGTGCCAGCAGCTTACGGGGGAGAAATGAGCAGTTCTTC	CASSLRGRNEQFF
-	TRBD1	TRBJ1-1	TRBV5-6	TGTGCCAGCAGCTTGTATCAGGGGGCGAACACTGAAGCTTTCTTT	CASSLYQGANTEAFF
-	TRBD1	TRBJ2-7	TRBV2	TGTGCCAGCAGCGCGACAGGGGAAGGCTCCTACGAGCAGTACTTC	CASSATGEGSYEQYF
-	-	TRBJ1-6	TRBV13	TGTGCCAGCAGCTCCGGGACCTATAATTCACCCCTCCACTTT	CASSSGTYNSPLHF
-	-	TRBJ2-5	TRBV27	TGTGCCAGCAGTTCGTTGAGGGGGCGCGGGGTAGAGACCCAGTACTTC	CASSSLRGRGVETQYF
-	TRBD1	TRBJ1-2	TRBV29-1	TGCAGCGTTAGCCCCGGGACAGGGGGTCGGGGCTACACCTTC	CSVSPGTGGRGYTF
-	-	TRBJ1-4	TRBV19	TGTGCCAGTAGAGTGCGGGAAAAACTGTTTTTT	CASRVREKLFF
-	-	TRBJ1-1	TRBV2	TGTGCCAGCAGTGGTTTCCGGAGGAGTAACACTGAAGCTTTCTTT	CASSGFRRSNTEAFF
-	-	TRBJ2-7	TRBV5-4	TGTGCCAGCAGCCCTGGTCACTCCTACGAGCAGTACTTC	CASSPGHSYEQYF
-	TRBD1	TRBJ1-2	TRBV5-6	TGTGCCAGCAGCAGCCCTGGGACAGGGAAAGGCTACACCTTC	CASSSPGTGKGYTF
-	-	TRBJ1-2	TRBV7-9	TGTGCCAGCAGCTTCTCAGGGTATGGCTACACCTTC	CASSFSGYGYTF
-	TRBD1	TRBJ1-5	TRBV19	TGTGCCAGTAGTCTTCGAGGGACAGGGGGCATTCAGCCCCAGCATTTT	CASSLRGTGGIQPQHF
few	-	TRBJ2-1	TRBV20-1	TGCAGTGCTAGAGGGGGTGGGGAGCAGTTCTTC	CSARGGGEQFF
-	TRBD1	TRBJ1-5	TRBV2	TGTGCCAGCAGCCCGGACAGGGGGCGGTTAGGCAATCAGCCCCAGCATTTT	CASSPDRGRLGNQPQHF
once	-	TRBJ1-5	TRBV30	TGTGCCTGGTCCGACGGGAATCAGCCCCAGCATTTT	CAWSDGNQPQHF
-	-	TRBJ2-5	TRBV14	TGTGCCAGCAGCCAAGGAACTGGCGAGACCCAGTACTTC	CASSQGTGETQYF
once	-	TRBJ2-6	TRBV7-2	TGTGCCAGCAGCTTAGGTGGCTCTGGGGCCAACGTCCTGACTTTC	CASSLGGSGANVLTF
-	-	TRBJ2-5	TRBV5-1	TGCGCCAGCAGCTCAGACCCCCAAGGCCTAGGGAACCAGTACTTC	CASSSDPQGLGNQYF
-	-	TRBJ2-7	TRBV27	TGTGCCAGTGGGTTAGGATCCTACGAGCAGTACTTC	CASGLGSYEQYF
once	-	TRBJ1-1	TRBV19	TGTGCCAGTAGAGGTGGCCCTTACACTGAAGCTTTCTTT	CASRGGPYTEAFF
-	-	TRBJ1-6	TRBV6-1	TGTGCCAGCTCCGTAACAGGGAATAATTCACCCCTCCACTTT	CASSVTGNNSPLHF
once	-	TRBJ1-6	TRBV18	TGTGCCAGCTCACCAGTTTTCAGGGATTCACCCCTCCACTTT	CASSPVFRDSPLHF
medium-sized	TRBD2	TRBJ2-1	TRBV4-2	TGTGCCAGCAGCCCCAGCGGGGGAGGTGACAATGAGCAGTTCTTC	CASSPSGGGDNEQFF
-	-	TRBJ1-6	TRBV6-5	TGTGCCAGCAGTTACAACTGGGGGCGGCTACATTCACCCCTCCACTTT	CASSYNWGRLHSPLHF
-	-	TRBJ1-5	TRBV30	TGTGCCCGGAGTCCCGAGGGGGGAAATCAGCCCCAGCATTTT	CARSPEGGNQPQHF
-	-	TRBJ2-6	TRBV27	TGTGCCAGCAGTCCAGGACAGCCTGGGGCCAACGTCCTGACTTTC	CASSPGQPGANVLTF
-	-	TRBJ2-1	TRBV5-6	TGTGCCAGCAGCTTCGGACGGCACAATGAGCAGTTCTTC	CASSFGRHNEQFF
-	-	TRBJ2-7	TRBV19	TGTGCCAGTAGTATAGAAGGTTCAGGATCCTACGAGCAGTACTTC	CASSIEGSGSYEQYF
once	-	TRBJ1-1	TRBV7-9	TGTGCCAGCAGCTTAGTGGGGGGACGGGCAGCTTTCTTT	CASSLVGGRAAFF
-	TRBD1	TRBJ2-7	TRBV6-6	TGTGCCAGCAGTACCGGGACAGGAACCTACGAGCAGTACTTC	CASSTGTGTYEQYF
-	-	TRBJ2-2	TRBV5-4	TGTGCCAGCAGCTTGGTGGGGACCGGGGAGCTGTTTTTT	CASSLVGTGELFF
few	-	TRBJ1-5	TRBV5-6	TGTGCCAGCAGCTTGGGCGCTCAGCCCCAGCATTTT	CASSLGAQPQHF
-	-	TRBJ1-3	TRBV5-5	TGTGCCAGCAGCTTTTCAGAAGATTCAAACACCATATATTTT	CASSFSEDSNTIYF
-	-	TRBJ1-5	TRBV15	TGTGCCACCAGCGGCCATCCTAATCAGCCCCAGCATTTT	CATSGHPNQPQHF
-	TRBD2	TRBJ2-7	TRBV5-6	TGTGCCAGCAGCCATAGGACTAGATTAGACTACGAGCAGTACTTC	CASSHRTRLDYEQYF
-	TRBD1	TRBJ2-4	TRBV11-3	TGTGCCAGCAGCTTAACCGGGACAGGGATTAATCACATTCAGTACTTC	CASSLTGTGINHIQYF
few	-	TRBJ1-5	TRBV2	TGTGCCAGCAGTGAAGCAATGGGCAGGGGGCCCCAGCATTTT	CASSEAMGRGPQHF
-	TRBD1	TRBJ1-6	TRBV6-1	TGTGCCAGCAGTGGTGACAGGGGAGGACCCCTCCACTTT	CASSGDRGGPLHF
-	-	TRBJ1-6	TRBV28	TGTGCCAGCAGTCCGGACCCCTCCTATAATTCACCCCTCCACTTT	CASSPDPSYNSPLHF
once	-	TRBJ1-2	TRBV6-5	TGTGCCAGCGCGGACACATCTAACTATGGCTACACCTTC	CASADTSNYGYTF
-	-	TRBJ2-3	TRBV7-2	TGTGCCAGCAGCTTCCAATCCACTAGCACAGATACGCAGTATTTT	CASSFQSTSTDTQYF
once	TRBD1	TRBJ1-2	TRBV7-2	TGTGCCAGCAGCCAGGGGGCGGGATATGGCTACACCTTC	CASSQGAGYGYTF
-	TRBD1	TRBJ2-7	TRBV18	TGTGCCAGCTCACCTACAGGGGGACTTCCCTACGAGCAGTACTTC	CASSPTGGLPYEQYF
-	-	TRBJ1-2	TRBV6-5	TGTGCCAGCAGTTACTCTGGCAGTTATGGCTACACCTTC	CASSYSGSYGYTF
-	-	TRBJ2-2	TRBV15	TGTGCCACCCGGGATTCCCCCATAGTGAACACCGGGGAGCTGTTTTTT	CATRDSPIVNTGELFF
-	-	TRBJ2-2	TRBV4-1	TGCGCCAGCAGCCAATCCTCGACTGTGTCCGGGGAGCTGTTTTTT	CASSQSSTVSGELFF
-	-	TRBJ1-1	TRBV5-6	TGTGCCAGCAGCTTGCCTGGGGGAGGTGGGAACACTGAAGCTTTCTTT	CASSLPGGGGNTEAFF
-	-	TRBJ1-5	TRBV6-1	TGTGCCAGCAATCCGACGGGTAGCAATCAGCCCCAGCATTTT	CASNPTGSNQPQHF
-	-	TRBJ2-7	TRBV21-1	TGTGCCAGCAGCAAAGGAGGCCCGCCGGAGCAGTACTTC	CASSKGGPPEQYF
-	TRBD1	TRBJ1-1	TRBV6-5	TGTGCCAGCAGTTACATCCAGGGGGCGGCTGAAGCTTTCTTT	CASSYIQGAAEAFF
-	-	TRBJ1-4	TRBV7-9	TGTGCCAGCAGCTATCCCAGCACAACTAATGAAAAACTGTTTTTT	CASSYPSTTNEKLFF
-	-	TRBJ2-2	TRBV30	TGTGCCTGGAGTAGCCAAACCGGGGAGCTGTTTTTT	CAWSSQTGELFF